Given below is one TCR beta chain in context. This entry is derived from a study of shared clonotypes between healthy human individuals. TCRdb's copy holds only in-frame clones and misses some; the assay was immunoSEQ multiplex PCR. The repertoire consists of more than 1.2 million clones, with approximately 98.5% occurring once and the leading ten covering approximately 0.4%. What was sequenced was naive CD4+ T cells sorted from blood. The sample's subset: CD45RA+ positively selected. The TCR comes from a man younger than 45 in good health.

The CDR3 loop reads CASSLVRGAGIYNEQFF. The DNA of the CDR3 is TGTGCCAGCAGCTTGGTACGGGGAGCGGGAATCTACAATGAGCAGTTCTTC. The chain carries TRBV5-4 and TRBJ2-1; 7 bases agree with TRBD2. There are 17 residues in the CDR3. Germline values: CDR1 SGHNT, CDR2 YYREEE (reference sequence). The V segment lost 0 bases and the J segment 3 bases; nucleotides outside the gene matches: 9.